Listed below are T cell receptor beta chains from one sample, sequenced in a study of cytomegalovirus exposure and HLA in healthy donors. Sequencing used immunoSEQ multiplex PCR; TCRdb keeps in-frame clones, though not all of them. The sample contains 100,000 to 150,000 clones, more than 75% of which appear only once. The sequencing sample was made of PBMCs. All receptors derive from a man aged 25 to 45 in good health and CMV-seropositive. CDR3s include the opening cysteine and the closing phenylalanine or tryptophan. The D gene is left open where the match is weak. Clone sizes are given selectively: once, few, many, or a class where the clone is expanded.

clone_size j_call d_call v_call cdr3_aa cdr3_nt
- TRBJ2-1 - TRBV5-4 CASQGSDDSYNEQFF TGTGCCAGCCAGGGATCAGACGACTCCTACAATGAGCAGTTCTTC
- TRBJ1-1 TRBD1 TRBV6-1 CASIDRGAFF TGTGCCAGCATCGACAGGGGAGCTTTCTTT
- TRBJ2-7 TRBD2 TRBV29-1 CSVSVTSGPYEQYF TGCAGCGTTTCCGTCACTAGCGGGCCTTACGAGCAGTACTTC
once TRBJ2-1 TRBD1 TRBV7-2 CASSLVGQRAYNEQFF TGTGCCAGCAGCTTAGTGGGACAGCGAGCCTACAATGAGCAGTTCTTC
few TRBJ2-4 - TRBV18 CASSPGSEVGKNIQYF TGTGCCAGCTCACCCGGGTCTGAGGTTGGCAAAAACATTCAGTACTTC
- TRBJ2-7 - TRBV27 CASSFSRGYEQYF TGTGCCAGCAGTTTTTCGAGAGGCTACGAGCAGTACTTC
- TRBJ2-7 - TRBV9 CASSPDLRVSYEQYF TGTGCCAGCAGCCCTGACCTGAGGGTTTCCTACGAGCAGTACTTC
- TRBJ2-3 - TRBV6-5 CASSYAGTSTDTQYF TGTGCCAGCAGTTATGCGGGGACCAGCACAGATACGCAGTATTTT
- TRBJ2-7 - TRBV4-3 CASSLQADSTYEQYF TGCGCCAGCAGCCTCCAGGCGGACAGCACCTACGAGCAGTACTTC
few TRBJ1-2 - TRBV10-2 CASSDGTGGYGYTF TGCGCCAGCAGCGACGGAACAGGCGGCTATGGCTACACCTTC
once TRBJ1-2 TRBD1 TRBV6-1 CASSERYPATGPYGYTF TGTGCCAGCAGTGAAAGGTACCCCGCGACAGGGCCCTATGGCTACACCTTC
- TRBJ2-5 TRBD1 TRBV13 CASSRGQGHSWAQYF TGTGCCAGCAGCCGCGGACAGGGACATAGTTGGGCCCAGTACTTC
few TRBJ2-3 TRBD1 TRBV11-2 CASSSYRGASTDTQYF TGTGCCAGCAGCTCCTACAGGGGAGCTAGCACAGATACGCAGTATTTT
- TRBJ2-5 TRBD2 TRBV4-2 CASSEVAGVKETQYF TGTGCCAGCAGCGAAGTAGCGGGAGTCAAAGAGACCCAGTACTTC
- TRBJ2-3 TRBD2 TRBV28 CASSPASAGDTDTQYF TGTGCCAGCAGCCCCGCCTCGGCGGGAGATACAGATACGCAGTATTTT
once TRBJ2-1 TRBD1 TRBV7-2 CASSSFMDREQFF TGTGCCAGCAGCTCCTTTATGGACAGGGAGCAGTTCTTC
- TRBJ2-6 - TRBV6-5 CASTIGISGANVLTF TGTGCCAGCACTATCGGGATCTCTGGGGCCAACGTCCTGACTTTC
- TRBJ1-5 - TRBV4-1 CASSQDGWGVGNQPQHF TGCGCCAGCAGCCAAGATGGGTGGGGGGTTGGCAATCAGCCCCAGCATTTT
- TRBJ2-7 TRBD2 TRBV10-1 CASAGTSGTEQYF TGCGCCAGCGCCGGGACTAGCGGTACCGAGCAGTACTTC
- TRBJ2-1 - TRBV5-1 CASQLTTVNGHNEQFF TGCGCCAGCCAATTGACTACGGTCAACGGGCACAATGAGCAGTTCTTC
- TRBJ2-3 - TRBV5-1 CASSPGGGISTDTQYF TGCGCCAGCAGCCCAGGAGGCGGAATCAGCACAGATACGCAGTATTTT
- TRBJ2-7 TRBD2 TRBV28 CASRAGLAETYEQYF TGTGCCAGCAGAGCCGGACTAGCGGAGACCTACGAGCAGTACTTC
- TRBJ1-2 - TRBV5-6 CASSLVGVPYGYTF TGTGCCAGCAGCTTGGTCGGGGTACCCTATGGCTACACCTTC
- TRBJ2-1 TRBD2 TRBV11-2 CASSLDRGRGEFF TGTGCCAGCAGCTTAGATCGGGGGCGGGGGGAGTTCTTC
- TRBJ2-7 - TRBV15 CATSRSPSAYEQYF TGTGCCACCAGCAGGTCTCCTTCCGCCTACGAGCAGTACTTC
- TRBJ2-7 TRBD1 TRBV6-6 CASSRGTYEQYF TGTGCCAGCTCCAGGGGGACCTACGAGCAGTACTTC
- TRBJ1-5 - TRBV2 CASMPDSNQPQHF TGTGCCAGCATGCCAGATAGCAATCAGCCCCAGCATTTT
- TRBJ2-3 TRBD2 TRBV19 CASRLAGEVDTQYF TGTGCCAGTAGACTAGCGGGAGAGGTAGATACGCAGTATTTT
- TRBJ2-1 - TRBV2 CASITSHNEQFF TGTGCCAGCATAACTAGCCACAATGAGCAGTTCTTC
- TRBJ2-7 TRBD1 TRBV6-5 CASSLGQGVYEQYF TGTGCCAGCAGTCTGGGACAGGGAGTCTACGAGCAGTACTTC
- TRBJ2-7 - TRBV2 CASTPGELYEQYF TGTGCCAGCACTCCTGGGGAGCTATACGAGCAGTACTTC
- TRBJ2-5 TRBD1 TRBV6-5 CASSRQGRETQYF TGTGCCAGCAGTCGACAGGGGAGGGAGACCCAGTACTTC
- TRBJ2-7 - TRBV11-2 CASSFPWGRFIHEQYF TGTGCCAGCAGCTTTCCCTGGGGCCGTTTCATCCACGAGCAGTACTTC
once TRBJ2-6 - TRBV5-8 CASSRPGSGANVLTF TGTGCCAGCAGCCGTCCGGGCTCTGGGGCCAACGTCCTGACTTTC
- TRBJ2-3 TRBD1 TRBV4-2 CASSQDEDRDTQYF TGTGCCAGCAGCCAAGATGAGGACAGGGATACGCAGTATTTT
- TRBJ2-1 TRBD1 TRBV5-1 CASSLGGQGPSSFF TGCGCCAGCAGCTTGGGTGGACAGGGACCCTCCTCGTTCTTC
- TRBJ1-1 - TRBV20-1 CSALGAAEAFF TGCAGTGCCTTGGGGGCCGCTGAAGCTTTCTTT
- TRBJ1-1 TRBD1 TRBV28 CASSFGTVRTEAFF TGTGCCAGCAGTTTTGGGACAGTCCGCACTGAAGCTTTCTTT
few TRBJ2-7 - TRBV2 CASILDGRQSSYEQYF TGTGCCAGCATCCTGGATGGCAGGCAGAGCTCCTACGAGCAGTACTTC
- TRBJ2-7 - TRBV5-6 CASSEHPRQKTYEQYF TGTGCCAGCAGTGAACATCCCCGACAAAAGACCTACGAGCAGTACTTC
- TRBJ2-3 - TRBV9 CASSVAGVSGTDTQYF TGTGCCAGCAGCGTAGCGGGGGTCTCGGGCACAGATACGCAGTATTTT
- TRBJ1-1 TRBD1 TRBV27 CASSLSVRGLWNTEAFF TGTGCCAGCAGTTTATCGGTCAGGGGGCTTTGGAACACTGAAGCTTTCTTT
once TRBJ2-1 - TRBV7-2 CASSLEQGKYNEQFF TGTGCCAGCAGCTTAGAGCAGGGGAAGTACAATGAGCAGTTCTTC
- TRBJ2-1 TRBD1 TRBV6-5 CASSYSRTGGEQFF TGTGCCAGCAGTTACTCCCGGACAGGGGGTGAGCAGTTCTTC
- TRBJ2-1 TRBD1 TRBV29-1 CSVCASETGREQFF TGCAGCGTTTGTGCTTCAGAGACAGGGCGGGAGCAGTTCTTC
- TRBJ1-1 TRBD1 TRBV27 CATSRGLGQGARTEAFF TGTGCCACAAGCCGGGGCCTGGGACAGGGGGCGCGCACTGAAGCTTTCTTT
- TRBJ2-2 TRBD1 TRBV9 CASSIWTGANTGELFF TGTGCCAGCAGCATATGGACAGGGGCGAACACCGGGGAGCTGTTTTTT
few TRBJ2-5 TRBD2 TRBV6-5 CASSGGGLQETQYF TGTGCCAGCAGTGGCGGGGGTCTCCAAGAGACCCAGTACTTC
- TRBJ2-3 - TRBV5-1 CASSLGGVGDTQYF TGCGCCAGCAGCTTAGGCGGGGTAGGGGATACGCAGTATTTT
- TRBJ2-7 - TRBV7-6 CASSQTPTAGEQYF TGTGCCAGCAGCCAGACGCCGACTGCGGGGGAGCAGTACTTC
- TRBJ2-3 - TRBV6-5 CASSYMRGGSDTQYF TGTGCCAGCAGTTACATGAGGGGGGGATCAGATACGCAGTATTTT
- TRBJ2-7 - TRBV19 CASSMFGAYEQYF TGTGCCAGTAGTATGTTCGGGGCCTACGAGCAGTACTTC
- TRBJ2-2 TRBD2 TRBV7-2 CASSSQAGARNTGELFF TGTGCCAGCAGCTCACAAGCGGGGGCTCGAAATACCGGGGAGCTGTTTTTT
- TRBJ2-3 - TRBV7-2 CASSSGLLSTDTQYF TGTGCCAGCAGCTCTGGACTACTTAGCACAGATACGCAGTATTTT